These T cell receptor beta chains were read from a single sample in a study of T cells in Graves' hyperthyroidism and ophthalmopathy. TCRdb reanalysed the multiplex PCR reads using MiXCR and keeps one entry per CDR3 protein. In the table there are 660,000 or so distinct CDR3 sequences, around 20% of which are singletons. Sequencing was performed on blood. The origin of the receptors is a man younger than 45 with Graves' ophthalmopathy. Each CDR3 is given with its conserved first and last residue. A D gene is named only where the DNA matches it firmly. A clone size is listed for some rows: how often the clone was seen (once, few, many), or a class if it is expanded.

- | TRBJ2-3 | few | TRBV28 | TGTGCCAGCAGTTTTGGACTCCTAACTAGCAGTCCTAGCACAGATACGCAGTATTTT | CASSFGLLTSSPSTDTQYF
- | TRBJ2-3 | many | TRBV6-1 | TGTGCCAGCACTGCCTACAGGATCGATACGCAGTATTTT | CASTAYRIDTQYF
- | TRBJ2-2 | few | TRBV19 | TGTGCCAGTAGTGGACAGACGAACACCGGGGAGCTGTTTTTT | CASSGQTNTGELFF
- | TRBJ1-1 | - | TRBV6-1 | TGTGCCAGCAGTGATGCCGAGTCGGCTTTCTTT | CASSDAESAFF
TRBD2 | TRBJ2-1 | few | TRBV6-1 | TGTGCCAGCAGTGAAGCTACCGGACTAGCGGCCCGGGAGCAGTTCTTC | CASSEATGLAAREQFF
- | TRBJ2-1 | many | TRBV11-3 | TGTGCCAGCAGCTTAGATCAGTTGATCAGGGATAGCTCCTACAATGAGCAGTTCTTC | CASSLDQLIRDSSYNEQFF
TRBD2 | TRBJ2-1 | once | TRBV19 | TGTGCCAGTCACCCCGTAGCGGGAGGTCACAATGAGCAGTTCTTC | CASHPVAGGHNEQFF
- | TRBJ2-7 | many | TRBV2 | TGTGCCATCGACAGCTCCTACGAGCAGTACTTC | CAIDSSYEQYF
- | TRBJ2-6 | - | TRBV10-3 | TGTGCCACTACGGCTGGGTCGGGCTCCGGGGCCAACGTCCTGACTTTC | CATTAGSGSGANVLTF
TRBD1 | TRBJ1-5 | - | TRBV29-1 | TGCAGCGGATTCCGGGACAGGGATCAGCCCCAGCATTTT | CSGFRDRDQPQHF
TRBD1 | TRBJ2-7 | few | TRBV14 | TGTGCCAGCAGCCTTATACAGGGGGACCCCTACGAGCAGTACTTC | CASSLIQGDPYEQYF
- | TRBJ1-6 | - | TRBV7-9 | TGTGCCAGCATCGAGGACAGATATAATTCACCCCTCCACTTT | CASIEDRYNSPLHF
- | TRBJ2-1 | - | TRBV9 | TGTGCCAGCAGCCAAGAGCCAGCGGACTCCTACGAGCAGTTCTTC | CASSQEPADSYEQFF
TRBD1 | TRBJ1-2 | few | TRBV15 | TGTGCCACCAGCAGAGACAGACAGGGCGAAGGCTACACCTTC | CATSRDRQGEGYTF
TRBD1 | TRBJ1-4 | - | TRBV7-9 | TGTGCCAGCAGCTTACGGGACAGTGGGAATGAAAAACTGTTTTTT | CASSLRDSGNEKLFF
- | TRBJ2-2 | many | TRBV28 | TGTGCCAGCAGTCAGTTTGCCGGGGAGCTGTTTTTT | CASSQFAGELFF
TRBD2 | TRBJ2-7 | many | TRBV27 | TGTGCCACCCAACCTCTAGCGGACTGGAACGAGCAGTACTTC | CATQPLADWNEQYF
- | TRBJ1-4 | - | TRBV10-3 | TGTGCCATCAGGCCGACACTCCGAGGGGGTGAAAAACTGTTTTTT | CAIRPTLRGGEKLFF
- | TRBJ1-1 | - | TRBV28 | TGTGCCAGCAGTTTAGTTGTAATGAACACTGAAGCTTTCTTT | CASSLVVMNTEAFF
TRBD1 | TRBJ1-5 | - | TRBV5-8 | TGTGCCAGCAGCCTGGGACAGGGGGCCTTCCAGCCCCAGCATTTT | CASSLGQGAFQPQHF
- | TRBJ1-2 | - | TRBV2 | TGTGCCAGTGGGGGCGCAATCAATGGCTACACCTTC | CASGGAINGYTF
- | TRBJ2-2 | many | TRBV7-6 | TGTGCCAGCAGCTTAGCCGGGGGTCCAAACACCGGGGAGCTGTTTTTT | CASSLAGGPNTGELFF
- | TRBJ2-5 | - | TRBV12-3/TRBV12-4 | TGTGCCAGCAGTTTCTCAGGGGGGGGGGTGACCCAGTACTTC | CASSFSGGGVTQYF
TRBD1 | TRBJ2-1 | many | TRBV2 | TGTGCCAGCCGACAGGGGGCTAACGTCAATGAGCAGTTCTTC | CASRQGANVNEQFF
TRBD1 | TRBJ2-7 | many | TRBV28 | TGTGCCAGCAGTTTGTGGCGACAGGGGGACGAGCAGTACTTC | CASSLWRQGDEQYF